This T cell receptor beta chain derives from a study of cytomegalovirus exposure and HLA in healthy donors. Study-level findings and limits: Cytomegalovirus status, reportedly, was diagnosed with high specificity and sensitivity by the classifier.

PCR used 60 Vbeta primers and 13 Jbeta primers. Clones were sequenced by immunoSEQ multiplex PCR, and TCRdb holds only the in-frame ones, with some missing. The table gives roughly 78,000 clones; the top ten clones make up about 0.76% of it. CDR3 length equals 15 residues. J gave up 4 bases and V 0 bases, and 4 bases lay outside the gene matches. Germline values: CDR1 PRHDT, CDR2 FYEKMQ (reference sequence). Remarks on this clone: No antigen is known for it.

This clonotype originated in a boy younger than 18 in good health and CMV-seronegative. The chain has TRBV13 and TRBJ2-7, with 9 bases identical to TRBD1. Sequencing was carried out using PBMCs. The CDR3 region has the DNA TGTGCCAGCAGCTTAGGGCCGGGACAGGGTTACGAGCAGTACTTC. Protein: CASSLGPGQGYEQYF.